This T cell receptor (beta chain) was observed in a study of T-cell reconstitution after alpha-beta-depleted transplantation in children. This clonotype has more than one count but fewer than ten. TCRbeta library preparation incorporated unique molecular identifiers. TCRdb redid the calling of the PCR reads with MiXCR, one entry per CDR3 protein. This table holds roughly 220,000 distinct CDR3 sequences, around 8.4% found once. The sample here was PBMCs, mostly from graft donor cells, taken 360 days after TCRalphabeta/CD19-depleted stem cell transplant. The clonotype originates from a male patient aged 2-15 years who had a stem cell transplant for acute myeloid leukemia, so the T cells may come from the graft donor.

CDR3 loop: CASSQIGPPGATEAFF. Here the CDR3 DNA reads TGTGCCAGCAGCCAAATCGGCCCTCCCGGGGCCACTGAAGCTTTCTTT. The chain carries TRBV4-2 and TRBJ1-1; D might be TRBD1 (5 bases). With 2 bases removed from V and 4 bases from J, the gap between germline ends came to 17 bases. The germline CDR1 and CDR2 sequences are LGHNA and YNFKEQ. The CDR3 contains 16 residues.